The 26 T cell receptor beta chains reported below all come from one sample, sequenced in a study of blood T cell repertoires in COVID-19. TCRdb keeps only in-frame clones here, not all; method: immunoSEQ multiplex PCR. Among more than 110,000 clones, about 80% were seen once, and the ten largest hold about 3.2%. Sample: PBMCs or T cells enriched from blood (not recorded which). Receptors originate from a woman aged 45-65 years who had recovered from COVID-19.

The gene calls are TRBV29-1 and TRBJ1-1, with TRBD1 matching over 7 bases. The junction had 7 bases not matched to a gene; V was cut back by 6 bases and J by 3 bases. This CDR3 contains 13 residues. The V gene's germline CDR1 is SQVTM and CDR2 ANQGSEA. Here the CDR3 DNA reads TGCAGCGTGAGGACAGGCTCCTACACTGAAGCTTTCTTT. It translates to CSVRTGSYTEAFF. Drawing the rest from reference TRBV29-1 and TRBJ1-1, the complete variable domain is SAVISQKPSRDICQRGTSLTIQCQVDSQVTMMFWYRQQPGQSLTLIATANQGSEATYESGFVIDKFPISRPNLTFSTLTVSNMSPEDSSIYLCSVRTGSYTEAFFGQGTRLTVV.

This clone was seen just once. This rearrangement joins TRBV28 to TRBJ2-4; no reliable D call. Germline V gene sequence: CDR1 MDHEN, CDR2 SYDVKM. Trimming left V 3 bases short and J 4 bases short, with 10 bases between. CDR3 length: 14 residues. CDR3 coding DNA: TGTGCCAGCAGTTTGGGTGGGCCGAAAAACATTCAGTACTTC. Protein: CASSLGGPKNIQYF.

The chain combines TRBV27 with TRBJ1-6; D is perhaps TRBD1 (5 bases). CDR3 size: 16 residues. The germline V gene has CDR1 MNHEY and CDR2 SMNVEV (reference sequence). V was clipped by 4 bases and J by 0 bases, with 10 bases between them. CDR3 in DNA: TGTGCCAGCAGTTCCCGGGGGAGCTCCTATAATTCACCCCTCCACTTT. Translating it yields CASSSRGSSYNSPLHF.

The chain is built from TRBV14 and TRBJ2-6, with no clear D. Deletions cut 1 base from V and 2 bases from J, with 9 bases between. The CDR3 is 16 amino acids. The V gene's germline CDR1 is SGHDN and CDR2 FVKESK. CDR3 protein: CASSQVPTTGANVLTF. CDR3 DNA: TGTGCCAGCAGCCAAGTACCTACTACTGGGGCCAACGTCCTGACTTTC.

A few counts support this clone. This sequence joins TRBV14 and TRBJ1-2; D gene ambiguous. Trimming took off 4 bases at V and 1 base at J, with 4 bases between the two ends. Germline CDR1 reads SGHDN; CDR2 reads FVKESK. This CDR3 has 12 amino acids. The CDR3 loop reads CASSLNNYGYTF. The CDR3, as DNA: TGTGCCAGCAGCCTCAATAACTATGGCTACACCTTC.

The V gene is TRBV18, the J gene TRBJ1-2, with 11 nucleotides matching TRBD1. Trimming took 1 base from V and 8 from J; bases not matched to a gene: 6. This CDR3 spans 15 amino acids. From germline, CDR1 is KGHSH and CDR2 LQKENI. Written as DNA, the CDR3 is TGTGCCAGCTCACCACTGGGACAGGGGGAGATCGGCTACACCTTC. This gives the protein CASSPLGQGEIGYTF.

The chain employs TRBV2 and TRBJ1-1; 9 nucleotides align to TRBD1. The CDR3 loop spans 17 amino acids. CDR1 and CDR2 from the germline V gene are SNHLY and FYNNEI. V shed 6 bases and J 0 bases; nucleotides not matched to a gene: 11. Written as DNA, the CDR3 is TGTGCCAGCAGGACTCTAGGACAGGGGATCATGAACACTGAAGCTTTCTTT. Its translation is CASRTLGQGIMNTEAFF. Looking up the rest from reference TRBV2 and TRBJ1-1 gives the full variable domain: EPEVTQTPSHQVTQMGQEVILRCVPISNHLYFYWYRQILGQKVEFLVSFYNNEISEKSEIFDDQFSVERPDGSNFTLKIRSTKLEDSAMYFCASRTLGQGIMNTEAFFGQGTRLTVV.

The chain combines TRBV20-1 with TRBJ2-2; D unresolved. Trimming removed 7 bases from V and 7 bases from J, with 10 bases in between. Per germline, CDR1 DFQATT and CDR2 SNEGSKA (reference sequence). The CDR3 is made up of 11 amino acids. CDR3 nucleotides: TGCAGTGTTCGGGTTTTCGGGGAGCTGTTTTTT. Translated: CSVRVFGELFF.

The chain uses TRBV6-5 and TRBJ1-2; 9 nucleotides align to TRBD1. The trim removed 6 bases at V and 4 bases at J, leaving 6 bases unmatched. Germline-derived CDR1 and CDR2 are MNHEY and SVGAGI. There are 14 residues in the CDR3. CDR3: CASRRTGDLYGYTF. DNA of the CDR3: TGTGCCAGCAGACGGACAGGGGACCTCTATGGCTACACCTTC.

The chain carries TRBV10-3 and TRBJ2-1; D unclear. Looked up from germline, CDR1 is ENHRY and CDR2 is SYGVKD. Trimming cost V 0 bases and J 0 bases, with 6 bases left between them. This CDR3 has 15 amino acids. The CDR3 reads CAISESGSSYNEQFF. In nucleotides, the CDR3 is TGTGCCATCAGTGAGTCGGGCAGCTCCTACAATGAGCAGTTCTTC.

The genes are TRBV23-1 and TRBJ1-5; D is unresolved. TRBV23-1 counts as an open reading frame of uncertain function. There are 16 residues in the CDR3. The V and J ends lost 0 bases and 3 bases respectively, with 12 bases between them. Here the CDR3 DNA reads TGCGCCAGCAGTCAATCTAAGGGAGGCTACAATCAGCCCCAGCATTTT. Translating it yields CASSQSKGGYNQPQHF.

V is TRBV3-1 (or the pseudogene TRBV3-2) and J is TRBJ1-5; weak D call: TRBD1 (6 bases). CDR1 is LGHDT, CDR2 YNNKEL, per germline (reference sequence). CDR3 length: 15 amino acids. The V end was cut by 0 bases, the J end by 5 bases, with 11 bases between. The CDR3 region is CASSQDYRADQPQHF. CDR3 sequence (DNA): TGTGCCAGCAGCCAAGATTACAGGGCCGATCAGCCCCAGCATTTT.

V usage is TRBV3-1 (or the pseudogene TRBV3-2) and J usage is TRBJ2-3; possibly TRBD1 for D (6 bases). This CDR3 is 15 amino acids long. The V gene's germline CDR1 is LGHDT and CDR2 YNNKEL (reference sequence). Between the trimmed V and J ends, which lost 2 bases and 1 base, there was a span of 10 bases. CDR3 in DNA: TGTGCCAGCAGCCAAAGAGGGGGTCGCACAGATACGCAGTATTTT. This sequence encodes CASSQRGGRTDTQYF.

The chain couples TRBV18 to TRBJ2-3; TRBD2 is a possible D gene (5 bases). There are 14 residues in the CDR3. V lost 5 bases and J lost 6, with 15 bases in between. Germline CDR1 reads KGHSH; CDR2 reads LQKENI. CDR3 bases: TGTGCCAGCTCAAAAATAAACACGGGGGATACGCAGTATTTT. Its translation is CASSKINTGDTQYF.

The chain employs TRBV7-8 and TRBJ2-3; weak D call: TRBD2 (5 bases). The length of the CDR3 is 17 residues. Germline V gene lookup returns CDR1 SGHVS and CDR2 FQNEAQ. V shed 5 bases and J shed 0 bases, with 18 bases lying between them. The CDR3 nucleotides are TGTGCCAGCAGCCTCCCGGCGGGTTCCCCTAGCACAGATACGCAGTATTTT. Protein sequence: CASSLPAGSPSTDTQYF.

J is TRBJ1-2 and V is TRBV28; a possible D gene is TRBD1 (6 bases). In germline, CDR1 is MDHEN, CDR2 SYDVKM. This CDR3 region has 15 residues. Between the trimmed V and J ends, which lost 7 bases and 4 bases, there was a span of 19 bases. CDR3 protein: CASTTVGTIVYGYTF. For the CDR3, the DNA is TGTGCCAGCACCACAGTCGGGACAATAGTCTATGGCTACACCTTC.

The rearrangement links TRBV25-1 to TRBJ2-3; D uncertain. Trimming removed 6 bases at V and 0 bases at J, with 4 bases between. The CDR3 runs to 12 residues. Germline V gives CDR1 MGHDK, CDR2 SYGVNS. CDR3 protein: CASRTSTDTQYF. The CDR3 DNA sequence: TGTGCCAGCAGGACTAGCACAGATACGCAGTATTTT. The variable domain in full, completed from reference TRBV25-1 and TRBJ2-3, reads EADIYQTPRYLVIGTGKKITLECSQTMGHDKMYWYQQDPGMELHLIHYSYGVNSTEKGDLSSESTVSRIRTEHFPLTLESARPSHTSQYLCASRTSTDTQYFGPGTRLTVL.

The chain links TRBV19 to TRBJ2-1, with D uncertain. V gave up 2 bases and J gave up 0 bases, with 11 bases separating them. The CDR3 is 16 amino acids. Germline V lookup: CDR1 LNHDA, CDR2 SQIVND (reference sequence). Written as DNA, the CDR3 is TGTGCCAGTAGTATAATTGTGTTGAGCTCCTACAATGAGCAGTTCTTC. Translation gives CASSIIVLSSYNEQFF.

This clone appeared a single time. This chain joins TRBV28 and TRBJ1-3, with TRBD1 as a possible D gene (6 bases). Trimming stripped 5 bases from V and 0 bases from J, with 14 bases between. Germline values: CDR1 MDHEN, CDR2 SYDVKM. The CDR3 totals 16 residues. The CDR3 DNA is TGTGCCAGCAGTCCGTTGGACAGCTCCTCTGGAAACACCATATATTTT. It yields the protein CASSPLDSSSGNTIYF. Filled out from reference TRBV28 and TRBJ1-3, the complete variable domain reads DVKVTQSSRYLVKRTGEKVFLECVQDMDHENMFWYRQDPGLGLRLIYFSYDVKMKEKGDIPEGYSVSREKKERFSLILESASTNQTSMYLCASSPLDSSSGNTIYFGEGSWLTVV.

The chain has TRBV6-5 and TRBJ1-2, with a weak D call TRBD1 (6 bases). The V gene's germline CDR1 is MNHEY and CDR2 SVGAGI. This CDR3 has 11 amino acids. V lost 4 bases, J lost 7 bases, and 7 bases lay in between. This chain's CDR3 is CASSLGGGYTF. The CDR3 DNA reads TGTGCCAGCAGTTTAGGGGGTGGCTACACCTTC.

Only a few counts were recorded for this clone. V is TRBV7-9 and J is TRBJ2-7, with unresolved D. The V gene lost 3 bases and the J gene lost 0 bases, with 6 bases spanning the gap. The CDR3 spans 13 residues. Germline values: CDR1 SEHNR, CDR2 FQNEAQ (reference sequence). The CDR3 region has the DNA TGTGCCAGCAGCTTTCTGAGCTCCTACGAGCAGTACTTC. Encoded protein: CASSFLSSYEQYF.

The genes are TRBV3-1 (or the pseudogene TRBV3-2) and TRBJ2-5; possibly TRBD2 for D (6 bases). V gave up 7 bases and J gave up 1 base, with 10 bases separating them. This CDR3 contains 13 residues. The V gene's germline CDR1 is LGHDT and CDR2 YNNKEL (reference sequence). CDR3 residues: CASTPGAQETQYF. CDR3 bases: TGTGCCAGCACACCGGGAGCCCAAGAGACCCAGTACTTC.

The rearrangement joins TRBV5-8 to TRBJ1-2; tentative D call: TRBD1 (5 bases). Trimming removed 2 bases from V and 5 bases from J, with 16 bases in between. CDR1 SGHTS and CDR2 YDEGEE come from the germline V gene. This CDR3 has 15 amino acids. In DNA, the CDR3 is TGTGCCAGCAGCTTTGCTACCGGGGGAGGGTATGGCTACACCTTC. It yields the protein CASSFATGGGYGYTF.

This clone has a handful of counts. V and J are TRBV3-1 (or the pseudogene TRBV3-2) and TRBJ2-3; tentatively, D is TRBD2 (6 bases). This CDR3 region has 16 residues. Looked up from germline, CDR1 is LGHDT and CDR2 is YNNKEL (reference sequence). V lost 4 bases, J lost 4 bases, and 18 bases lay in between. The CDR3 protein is CASSLVSGAGPDTQYF. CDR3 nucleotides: TGTGCCAGCAGCCTCGTTAGCGGAGCGGGCCCAGATACGCAGTATTTT.

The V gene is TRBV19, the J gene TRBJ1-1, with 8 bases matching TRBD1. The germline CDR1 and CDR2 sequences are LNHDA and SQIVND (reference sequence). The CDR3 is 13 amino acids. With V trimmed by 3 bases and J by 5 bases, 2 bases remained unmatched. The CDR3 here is CASSIYRGTEAFF. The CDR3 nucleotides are TGTGCCAGTAGTATCTACAGGGGGACTGAAGCTTTCTTT.

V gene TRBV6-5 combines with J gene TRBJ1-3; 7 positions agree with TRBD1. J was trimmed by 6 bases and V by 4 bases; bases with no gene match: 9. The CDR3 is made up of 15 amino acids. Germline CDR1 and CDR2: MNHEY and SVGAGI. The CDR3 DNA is TGTGCCAGCAGTTTCACTAGGGGGCAGGAAAACACCATATATTTT. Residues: CASSFTRGQENTIYF.